This T cell receptor (beta chain) was profiled in a study of molecular identifiers for immune sequencing clone quantification. Study details: RNA from approximately 20,000 or 98,000 naive CD8 cells was split five ways in replicates, with four sequenced.

Study results and caveats: For effector cells, clones above 20 RNA copies held over 99% of molecules; for naive cells, under 1%.

This clonotype was seen many times. Its matching antigen is unknown. Sorted cell numbers of about 19,000 to 1,000,000, with 10%, 30% or 50% RNA, served as input for naive CD8 libraries. Sorting was used to obtain naive CD8 T cells (CD8+CD4-CCR7+CD45RA+). One entry per CDR3 protein results from TCRdb running MiXCR on the PCR reads. The sample includes 80,000 to 95,000 distinct CDR3 sequences, 15% to 20% seen only once; the top ten take 0.7% to 0.95%. The CDR3 is 15 residues long. The trim removed 9 bases at V and 1 base at J, leaving 11 bases unmatched. Germline lookup yields CDR1 SEHNR and CDR2 FQNEAQ (reference sequence).

The sequence was obtained from a human donor in good health. Some libraries in this study had Jurkat cell RNA spiked in. The chain employs TRBV7-9 and TRBJ2-7; 8 bases line up with TRBD1. The sample was naive CD8+ T cells from blood, with Jurkat cell RNA spiked in. Indicated subset: FACS-sorted CD8+CD4-CCR7+CD45RA+ naive T cells. The CDR3 here is CASTEPGQASYEQYF. The CDR3 DNA sequence: TGTGCCAGTACCGAACCGGGACAGGCTTCCTACGAGCAGTACTTC. Full variable domain (remainder filled in from reference TRBV7-9 and TRBJ2-7): DTGVSQNPRHKITKRGQNVTFRCDPISEHNRLYWYRQTLGQGPEFLTYFQNEAQLEKSRLLSDRFSAERPKGSFSTLEIQRTEQGDSAMYLCASTEPGQASYEQYFGPGTRLTVT.